This TCR beta chain was sequenced during a study of shared clonotypes between healthy human individuals. Study-wide points: Read depth was anticipated to influence clonotype sharing among donors.

Clones were read by immunoSEQ multiplex PCR, and TCRdb kept only the in-frame ones, dropping some. The table lists roughly 2.4 million clones, roughly 95% of them singletons. Germline loops: CDR1 SGHRS, CDR2 YFSETQ. Deletions cut 1 base from V and 3 bases from J, with 11 bases between. This CDR3 comprises 14 residues. Memory CD4+ cells were the fraction left after CD45RA+ naive selection. As to this clone: The antigen is not known.

This clonotype was obtained from a man younger than 30 in good health. The specimen sequenced was naive CD4+ T cells sorted from blood. Subset indicated: CD45RA+ positively selected. This chain uses TRBV5-1 with TRBJ2-7; unclear D gene. In DNA, the CDR3 is TGCGCCAGCAGCTTGATGGATTACCTCTACGAGCAGTACTTC. This codes for CASSLMDYLYEQYF.